The 25 T cell receptor beta chains given below trace back to one sample, sequenced in a study of human T cells and chemical hapten exposure. One entry per CDR3 protein results from TCRdb running MiXCR on the RACE reads. Counted here are around 50,000 distinct CDR3 sequences, approximately 9.1% occurring once; the ten biggest clones make up roughly 4.4%. Time point meaning: patch test 1, 2 weeks after DPC sensitization. Noted treatment: therapeutic diphenylcyclopropenone sensitization with weekly scalp DPC. The sample in question was whole blood, obtained in connection with sensitization to the hapten diphenylcyclopropenone (DPC). The receptors were sampled from a woman in her fifties or sixties with alopecia areata. Some clones in this sample may be carry-over from other donors' samples.

The sample holds many counts of this clonotype. The CDR3 DNA is TGTGCCAGCAGCTTGACGGGGACTAGCGGCTACGAGCAGTACTTC. Translated, it gives CASSLTGTSGYEQYF. The genes are TRBV11-3 and TRBJ2-7, with TRBD2 matching over 11 bases. V lost 3 bases to trimming and J lost 3 bases; unmatched junction nucleotides: 4. The CDR3 has 15 amino acids. Germline V gene data show CDR1 as SGHNT and CDR2 as YENEEA.

This clonotype was counted at least ten times. Here the CDR3 reads CASSLMGTNTEAFF. The CDR3 DNA reads as TGTGCCAGCAGCTTGATGGGGACGAACACTGAAGCTTTCTTT. The chain uses TRBV7-2 and TRBJ1-1, with a possible D match to TRBD1 (5 bases). The CDR3 has 14 residues. Germline CDR1 and CDR2: SGHTA and FQGNSA. V was shortened by 3 bases and J by 1 base, with 9 bases between the two germline ends.

This clonotype was recorded at least ten times. This chain links TRBV5-4 with TRBJ2-5; 10 bases are shared with TRBD2. J lost 8 bases, V lost 4 bases, and 14 bases had no gene match. This CDR3 has 16 amino acids. Germline assignment: CDR1 SGHNT and CDR2 YYREEE (reference sequence). The CDR3 DNA reads TGTGCCAGCAGCCCCGGACTAGCGGCCTATATCGCCACCCAGTACTTC. Translated, it gives CASSPGLAAYIATQYF.

This clonotype occurred many times. The CDR3 reads CASSSNEVLNQPQHF. The DNA of the CDR3 is TGTGCCAGCAGTTCTAATGAAGTGCTCAATCAGCCCCAGCATTTT. This chain connects TRBV6-6 to TRBJ1-5; D remains ambiguous. The CDR3 totals 15 residues. Germline CDR1 is MNHNY and CDR2 is SVGAGI (reference sequence). V lost 4 bases, J lost 3 bases, and 13 bases lay in between.

Ten or more counts support this clonotype. The J gene is TRBJ2-7, the V gene TRBV20-1; 13 nucleotides match TRBD2. Germline V gene sequence: CDR1 DFQATT, CDR2 SNEGSKA (reference sequence). The V segment lost 1 base and the J segment 4 bases; nucleotides outside the gene matches: 4. The CDR3 extends over 15 amino acids. In DNA form, the CDR3 reads TGCAGTGCTAGAGGGACTAGCGGGAGAGGATACGAGCAGTACTTC. It yields the protein CSARGTSGRGYEQYF.

This clonotype was seen many times. The gene calls are TRBV24-1 and TRBJ2-3; TRBD1 matches 8 bases. This CDR3 is built from 15 residues. Germline loops: CDR1 KGHDR, CDR2 SFDVKD. The V segment lost 4 bases and the J segment 2 bases; nucleotides outside the gene matches: 4. The CDR3 sequence is CATSEDRAATDTQYF. For the CDR3, the DNA is TGTGCCACCAGTGAGGACAGGGCGGCCACAGATACGCAGTATTTT.

This clonotype was picked up many times. The chain combines TRBV12-3 or TRBV12-4 with TRBJ1-2; 11 nucleotides line up with TRBD1. With 6 bases clipped from V and 2 bases from J, the junction kept 8 bases outside the gene matches. This CDR3 is 16 amino acids long. The CDR3 DNA reads TGTGCCAGCAGCCCGGGACAGGGGGTCATCAACTATGGCTACACCTTC. Its translation is CASSPGQGVINYGYTF.

Ten or more counts support this clonotype. The chain is built from TRBV18 and TRBJ2-1, with D possibly being TRBD1 or TRBD2 (5 bases each). Trimming cost V 3 bases and J 7 bases, with 13 bases left between them. This CDR3 region has 14 residues. Germline V CDR1 and CDR2: KGHSH, LQKENI. The CDR3 sequence is CASSPGAGLNEQFF. As DNA, the CDR3 is TGTGCCAGCTCACCCGGGGCCGGGCTGAATGAGCAGTTCTTC.

This clonotype came up a few times. This rearrangement joins TRBV27 to TRBJ2-1; D is unresolved. The V and J ends lost 6 bases and 5 bases respectively, with 14 bases between them. Germline lookup yields CDR1 MNHEY and CDR2 SMNVEV (reference sequence). This CDR3 is 14 amino acids long. In DNA form, the CDR3 reads TGTGCCAGCAGGATAGGGCCAGCGAACAATGAGCAGTTCTTC. Translated, it gives CASRIGPANNEQFF.

Ten or more counts support this clonotype. An end of the junction does not agree with germline; a read error may underlie this. This chain links TRBV2 with TRBJ2-7, with D perhaps assigned TRBD1 or TRBD2 (5 bases each). CDR1 is SNHLY and CDR2 is FYNNEI in the germline V gene. CDR3 size: 11 residues. In DNA, the CDR3 is TGTGCCAGCAGTGAAGCGCCGGGACCCCTCTTC. It translates to CASSEAPGPLF.

This clonotype turned up a few times. The V gene is TRBV19, the J gene TRBJ1-2; TRBD1 aligns across 7 bases. The CDR3 covers 11 residues. CDR1 and CDR2 (germline): LNHDA, SQIVND (reference sequence). The V and J ends lost 9 bases and 5 bases, in that order; junction bases with no gene match: 3. The CDR3 DNA reads TGTGCCAGCGCAGGGGGTTATGGCTACACCTTC. This sequence encodes CASAGGYGYTF.

This clonotype was detected only a few times. This chain links TRBV29-1 with TRBJ2-7, with D possibly matching TRBD2 (6 bases). Germline CDR1 and CDR2: SQVTM and ANQGSEA. The CDR3 has 15 residues. V was pared by 4 bases and J by 5 bases, with 21 bases between. The CDR3 sequence: CSVGGKSSGANEQYF. The CDR3 coding sequence is TGCAGCGTTGGTGGAAAGAGTAGCGGAGCCAACGAGCAGTACTTC.

Ten or more counts support this clonotype. J is TRBJ2-2 and V is TRBV7-9, with 9 bases aligning to TRBD2. V dropped 3 bases and J dropped 5; count of bases not matched to a gene: 4. From germline, CDR1 is SEHNR and CDR2 FQNEAQ (reference sequence). This CDR3 contains 15 residues. CDR3 protein: CASSFRTSATGELFF. The CDR3 bases are TGTGCCAGCAGCTTTCGGACTAGCGCGACCGGGGAGCTGTTTTTT. The variable domain in full, completed from reference TRBV7-9 and TRBJ2-2, reads DTGVSQNPRHKITKRGQNVTFRCDPISEHNRLYWYRQTLGQGPEFLTYFQNEAQLEKSRLLSDRFSAERPKGSFSTLEIQRTEQGDSAMYLCASSFRTSATGELFFGEGSRLTVL.

This clonotype occurred many times. This chain connects TRBV5-1 to TRBJ1-6; tentatively, D is TRBD1 (5 bases). The V and J ends lost 2 bases and 3 bases respectively, with 9 bases between them. This CDR3 spans 15 amino acids. Germline V gives CDR1 SGHRS, CDR2 YFSETQ. The CDR3 region has the DNA TGCGCCAGCAGCTTAGATGGGGGCTATAATTCACCCCTCCACTTT. Its protein product is CASSLDGGYNSPLHF.

J is TRBJ1-1 and V is TRBV4-1, with D possibly being TRBD1 (6 bases). This CDR3 region has 17 residues. Germline CDR1 and CDR2: MGHRA and YSYEKL. Trimming stripped 6 bases from V and 3 bases from J, with 23 bases between. The CDR3 DNA reads as TGCGCCAGCAGGCGGGGACGGCTCGAACGACAGGACACTGAAGCTTTCTTT. Encoded protein: CASRRGRLERQDTEAFF.

At least ten counts were recorded for this clonotype. V usage is TRBV11-2 and J usage is TRBJ2-5, with D uncertain. The CDR3 has 11 amino acids. V lost 5 bases and J lost 5, with 6 bases in between. Looked up from germline, CDR1 is SGHAT and CDR2 is FQNNGV. CDR3 loop: CASSQQETQYF. As DNA, the CDR3 is TGTGCCAGCAGCCAACAGGAGACCCAGTACTTC.

This clonotype has just a few counts. The chain carries TRBV20-1 and TRBJ1-1; perhaps TRBD1 as D (5 bases). The CDR3 has 12 residues. Germline CDR1 is DFQATT and CDR2 is SNEGSKA (reference sequence). CDR3 in DNA: TGCGCAAACGGACAACTTGGAACTGAAGCTTTCTTT. It translates to CANGQLGTEAFF.

This clonotype was seen a few times. This chain links TRBV5-1 with TRBJ1-2; D is uncertain. There are 14 residues in the CDR3. Germline CDR1 is SGHRS and CDR2 is YFSETQ. Trimming removed 0 bases from V and 8 bases from J, with 14 bases in between. The CDR3 spells CASSLAQSGLGYTF. In DNA, the CDR3 is TGCGCCAGCAGCTTGGCACAGTCGGGCTTAGGCTACACCTTC.

This clonotype came up many times. The chain uses TRBV7-2 and TRBJ2-5; D is ambiguous. The CDR3 is made up of 12 amino acids. V lost 3 bases, J lost 1 base, and 3 bases lay in between. CDR1 is SGHTA and CDR2 is FQGNSA in the germline V gene. CDR3 amino acids: CASSFPQETQYF. The CDR3 DNA is TGTGCCAGCAGCTTTCCCCAAGAGACCCAGTACTTC.

This clonotype was found many times. The CDR3 bases are TGTGCCAGCAGCTTAGATCCTAGCGGGAGCCGGAGTACCGGGGAGCTGTTTTTT. The encoded protein is CASSLDPSGSRSTGELFF. The chain combines TRBV11-2 with TRBJ2-2; 10 bases are a match to TRBD2. Germline CDR1 SGHAT, CDR2 FQNNGV. The CDR3 has 18 amino acids. Losses at the gene ends were 0 bases for V and 5 bases for J; bases not matched to a gene: 9.

This clonotype was recorded at least ten times. The rearrangement links TRBV28 to TRBJ1-3, with 8 bases that match TRBD1. With V trimmed by 10 bases and J by 8 bases, 13 bases remained unmatched. CDR3 length equals 14 residues. Germline CDR1 MDHEN, CDR2 SYDVKM. The CDR3, as DNA: TGTGCCATCCGGACAGGGCGCTTACTTGACACCATATATTTT. Residues: CAIRTGRLLDTIYF.

In this sample, this clonotype turned up many times. V usage is TRBV7-8 and J usage is TRBJ2-1; D is unresolved. Germline V lookup: CDR1 SGHVS, CDR2 FQNEAQ. The CDR3 covers 16 residues. V lost 0 bases and J 5 bases, leaving 14 bases between the germline ends. CDR3 coding DNA: TGTGCCAGCAGCTTAGCGCTCCTACCGATTAACAATGAGCAGTTCTTC. It yields the protein CASSLALLPINNEQFF.

At least ten counts were recorded for this clonotype. The chain joins TRBV20-1 to TRBJ2-5; TRBD2 agrees at 13 bases. Germline V lookup: CDR1 DFQATT, CDR2 SNEGSKA (reference sequence). Germline trimming cut 6 bases from V and 1 base from J; bases unmatched to any gene: 2. The CDR3 is made up of 14 amino acids. The CDR3 DNA reads as TGCAGTGCCAGGACTAGCGGGGGCCAAGAGACCCAGTACTTC. Protein sequence: CSARTSGGQETQYF.

This clonotype was found many times. The chain combines TRBV10-3 with TRBJ2-1, with 7 bases aligning to TRBD1. After removal of 6 bases from V and 1 base from J, the junction contained 3 bases not matched to a gene. CDR1 and CDR2 from the germline V gene are ENHRY and SYGVKD. The CDR3 has 14 amino acids. CDR3 protein: CAISRDSSYNEQFF. The CDR3 DNA reads as TGTGCCATCAGCAGGGACAGTTCCTACAATGAGCAGTTCTTC.

This clonotype was observed at least ten times. The chain links TRBV12-3 or TRBV12-4 to TRBJ2-5; the D gene is possibly TRBD2 (6 bases). Trimming took 5 bases from V and 2 from J, leaving 15 bases between them. CDR3 length equals 15 residues. The CDR3 nucleotides are TGTGCCAGCAGTCCCCCCGGGACTCGACAAGAGACCCAGTACTTC. Its protein is CASSPPGTRQETQYF.